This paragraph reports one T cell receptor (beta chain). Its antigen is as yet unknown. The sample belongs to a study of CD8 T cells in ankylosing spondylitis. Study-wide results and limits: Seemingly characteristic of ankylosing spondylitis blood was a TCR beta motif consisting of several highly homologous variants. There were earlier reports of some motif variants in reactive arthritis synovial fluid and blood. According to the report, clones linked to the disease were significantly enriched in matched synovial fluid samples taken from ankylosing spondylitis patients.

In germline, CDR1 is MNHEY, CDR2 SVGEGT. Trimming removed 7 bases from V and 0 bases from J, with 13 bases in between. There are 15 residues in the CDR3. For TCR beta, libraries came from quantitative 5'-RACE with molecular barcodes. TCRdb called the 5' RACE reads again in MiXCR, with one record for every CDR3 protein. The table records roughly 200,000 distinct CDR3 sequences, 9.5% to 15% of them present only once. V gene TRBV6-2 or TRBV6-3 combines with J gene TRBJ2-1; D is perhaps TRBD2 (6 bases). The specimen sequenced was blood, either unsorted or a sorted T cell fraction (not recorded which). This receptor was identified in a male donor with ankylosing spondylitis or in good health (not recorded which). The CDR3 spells CASTPRGSSYNEQFF. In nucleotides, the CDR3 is TGTGCCAGCACCCCTCGGGGGAGCTCCTACAATGAGCAGTTCTTC.